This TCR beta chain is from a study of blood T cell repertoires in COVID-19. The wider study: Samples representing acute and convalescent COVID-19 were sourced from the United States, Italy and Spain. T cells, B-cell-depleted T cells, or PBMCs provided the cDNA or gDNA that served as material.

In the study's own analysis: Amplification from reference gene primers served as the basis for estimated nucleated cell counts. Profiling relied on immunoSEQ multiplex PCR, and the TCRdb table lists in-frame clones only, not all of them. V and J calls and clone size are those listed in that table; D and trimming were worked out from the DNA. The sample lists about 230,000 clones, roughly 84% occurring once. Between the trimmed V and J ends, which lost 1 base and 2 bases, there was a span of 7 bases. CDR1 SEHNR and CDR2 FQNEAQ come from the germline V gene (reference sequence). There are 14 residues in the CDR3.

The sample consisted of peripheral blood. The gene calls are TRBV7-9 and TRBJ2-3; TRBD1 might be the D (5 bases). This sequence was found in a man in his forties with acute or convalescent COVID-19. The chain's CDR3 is CASSLVRDTDTQYF. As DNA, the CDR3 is TGTGCCAGCAGCTTAGTCAGGGACACAGATACGCAGTATTTT.